This T cell receptor beta chain was sequenced for a study of beta chain features in type 1 diabetes. Purity exceeding 95% was reached by all sorted populations. The entirety of the isolated RNA underwent reverse transcription, so expressed TCRB transcripts were sequenced. The data were produced by immunoSEQ multiplex PCR, yet TCRdb's version contains in-frame clones alone and is incomplete. The sample holds more than 300,000 clones, around 13% seen once. This clone was counted a few times. Trimming left V 1 base short and J 12 bases short, with 11 bases between. This CDR3 contains 12 residues. Germline-derived CDR1 and CDR2 are SGHRS and YFSETQ.

The chain combines TRBV5-1 with TRBJ2-1, with D perhaps matching TRBD1 (7 bases). Source material: naive CD4+ T cells from blood. This TCR derives from a man in his late teens or twenties in good health. As DNA, the CDR3 is TGCGCCAGCAGCTTGAGGGGGGACAGGCAGTTCTTC. Residues: CASSLRGDRQFF.